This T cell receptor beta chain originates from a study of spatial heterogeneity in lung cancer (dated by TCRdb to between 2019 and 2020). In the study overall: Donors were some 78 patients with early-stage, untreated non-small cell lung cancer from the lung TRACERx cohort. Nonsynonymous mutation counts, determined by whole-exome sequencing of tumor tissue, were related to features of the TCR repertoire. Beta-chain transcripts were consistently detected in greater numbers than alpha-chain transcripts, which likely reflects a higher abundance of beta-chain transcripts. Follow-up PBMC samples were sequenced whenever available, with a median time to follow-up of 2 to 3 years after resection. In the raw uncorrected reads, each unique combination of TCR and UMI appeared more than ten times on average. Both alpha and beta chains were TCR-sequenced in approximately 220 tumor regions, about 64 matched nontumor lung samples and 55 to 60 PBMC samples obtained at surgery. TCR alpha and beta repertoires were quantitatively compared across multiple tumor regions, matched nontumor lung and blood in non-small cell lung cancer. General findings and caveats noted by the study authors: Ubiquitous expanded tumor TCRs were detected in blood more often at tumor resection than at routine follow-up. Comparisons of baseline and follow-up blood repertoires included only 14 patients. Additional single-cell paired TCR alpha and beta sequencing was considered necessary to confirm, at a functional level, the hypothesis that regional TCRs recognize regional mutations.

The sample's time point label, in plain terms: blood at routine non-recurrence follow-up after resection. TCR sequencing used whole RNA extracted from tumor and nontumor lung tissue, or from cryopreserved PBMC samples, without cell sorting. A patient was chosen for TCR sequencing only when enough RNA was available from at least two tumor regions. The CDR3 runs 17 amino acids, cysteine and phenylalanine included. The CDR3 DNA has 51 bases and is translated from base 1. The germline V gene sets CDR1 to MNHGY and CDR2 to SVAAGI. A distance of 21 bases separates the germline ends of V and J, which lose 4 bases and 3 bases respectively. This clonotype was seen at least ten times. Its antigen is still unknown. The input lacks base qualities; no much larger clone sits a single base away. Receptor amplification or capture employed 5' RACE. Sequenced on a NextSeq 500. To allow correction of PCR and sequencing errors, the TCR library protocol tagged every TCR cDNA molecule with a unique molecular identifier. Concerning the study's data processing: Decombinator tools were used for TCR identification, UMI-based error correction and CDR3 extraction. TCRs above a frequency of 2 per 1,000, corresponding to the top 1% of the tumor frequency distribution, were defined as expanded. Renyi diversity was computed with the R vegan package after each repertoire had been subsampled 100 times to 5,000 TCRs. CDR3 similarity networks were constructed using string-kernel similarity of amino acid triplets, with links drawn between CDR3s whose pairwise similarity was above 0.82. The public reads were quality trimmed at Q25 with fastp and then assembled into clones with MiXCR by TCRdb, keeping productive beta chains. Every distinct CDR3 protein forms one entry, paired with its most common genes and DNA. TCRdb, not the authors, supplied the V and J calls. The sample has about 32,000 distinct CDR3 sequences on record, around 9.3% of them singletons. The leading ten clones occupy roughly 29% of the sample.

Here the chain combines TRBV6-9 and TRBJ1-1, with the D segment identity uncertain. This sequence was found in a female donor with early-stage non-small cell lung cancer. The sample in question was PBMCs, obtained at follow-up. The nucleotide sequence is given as TGTGCCAGCAGTTTGCCCCTGGGCCAGCCTGAGCACACTGAAGCTTTCTTT. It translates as CASSLPLGQPEHTEAFF.